Sequencing of this TCR beta chain was carried out in a study of OX40 agonist ivuxolimab in advanced cancers. Produced via immunoSEQ multiplex PCR; TCRdb's table is partial and in-frame only. This sample has some 87,000 clones, with 85% to 95% found just once. Sequencing used CD4+ or CD8+ T cells sorted from blood, obtained in a trial of the OX40 agonist ivuxolimab. This TCR derives from an adult with an advanced solid tumor such as melanoma, head and neck, liver or kidney cancer.

CDR3 in amino acids: CASSQGENQPQHF. The CDR3 nucleotides read TGTGCCAGCAGTCAGGGGGAGAATCAGCCCCAGCATTTT. The rearrangement links TRBV6-6 to TRBJ1-5, with 7 bases matching TRBD1. Unmatched junction bases numbered 2, after V lost 5 bases and J lost 4 bases. The CDR3 length is 13 residues. Per the germline V gene, CDR1 is MNHNY and CDR2 is SVGAGI (reference sequence).